This T cell receptor (beta chain) was found in a study of blood T cell repertoires in COVID-19. Turning to the study itself: Researchers got acute and convalescent COVID-19 samples from the United States, Italy and Spain.

Participants were aged about 18 to 90 years from some 24 US areas. In the study's own analysis: Amplification from reference gene primers served as the basis for estimated nucleated cell counts. Repertoires were generated with immunoSEQ multiplex PCR, while TCRdb's copy carries only in-frame clones and drops some. V, J and clone size reflect that table, while D and trimming were determined from the DNA. This sample has hundreds of thousands of clones, with approximately 84% found just once. Material: PBMCs or T cells enriched from blood (not recorded which). This sequence was found in a young woman who had recovered from COVID-19.

CDR3 nucleotides: TGTGCCAGCAGCTTACAAAAAACGGGGAATGAAAAACTGTTTTTT. This codes for CASSLQKTGNEKLFF. The chain couples TRBV5-4 to TRBJ1-4, with D unresolved. The CDR3 is 15 residues long. Trimming left V 2 bases short and J 5 bases short, with 13 bases between. CDR1 SGHNT and CDR2 YYREEE come from the germline V gene (reference sequence).